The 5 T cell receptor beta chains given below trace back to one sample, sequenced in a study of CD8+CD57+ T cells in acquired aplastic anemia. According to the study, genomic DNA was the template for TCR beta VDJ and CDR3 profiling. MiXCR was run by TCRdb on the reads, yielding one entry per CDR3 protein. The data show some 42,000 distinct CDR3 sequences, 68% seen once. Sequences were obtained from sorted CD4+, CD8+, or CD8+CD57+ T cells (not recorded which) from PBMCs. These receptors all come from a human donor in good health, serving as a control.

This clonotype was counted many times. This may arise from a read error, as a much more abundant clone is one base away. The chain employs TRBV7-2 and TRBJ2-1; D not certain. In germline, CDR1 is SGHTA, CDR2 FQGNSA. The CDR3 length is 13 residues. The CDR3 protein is CACSLARTYEQFF. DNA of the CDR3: TGTGCCTGCAGCTTAGCCAGGACGTATGAGCAGTTCTTC. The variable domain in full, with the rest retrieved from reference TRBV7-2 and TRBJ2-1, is GAGVSQSPSNKVTEKGKDVELRCDPISGHTALYWYRQSLGQGLEFLIYFQGNSAPDKSGLPSDRFSAERTGGSVSTLTIQRTQQEDSAVYLCACSLARTYEQFFGPGTRLTVL.

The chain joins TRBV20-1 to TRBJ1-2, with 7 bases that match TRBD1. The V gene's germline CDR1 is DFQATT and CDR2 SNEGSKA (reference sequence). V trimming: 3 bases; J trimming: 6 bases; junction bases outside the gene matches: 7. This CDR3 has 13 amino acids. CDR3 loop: CSARTGNWDGYTF. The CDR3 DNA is TGCAGTGCTAGGACAGGGAATTGGGATGGCTACACCTTC.

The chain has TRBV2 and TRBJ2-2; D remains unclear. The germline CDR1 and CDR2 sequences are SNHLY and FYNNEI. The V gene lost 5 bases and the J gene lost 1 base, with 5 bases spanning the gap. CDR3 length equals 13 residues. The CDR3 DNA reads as TGTGCCAGCAGTACAAGGAACACCGGGGAGCTGTTTTTT. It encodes CASSTRNTGELFF.

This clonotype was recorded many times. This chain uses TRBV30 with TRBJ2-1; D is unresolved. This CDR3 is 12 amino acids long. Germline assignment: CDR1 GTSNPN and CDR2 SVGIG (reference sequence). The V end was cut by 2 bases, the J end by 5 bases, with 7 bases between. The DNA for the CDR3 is TGTGCCTGGAGTCCCGATAACAATGAGCAGTTCTTC. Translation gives CAWSPDNNEQFF.

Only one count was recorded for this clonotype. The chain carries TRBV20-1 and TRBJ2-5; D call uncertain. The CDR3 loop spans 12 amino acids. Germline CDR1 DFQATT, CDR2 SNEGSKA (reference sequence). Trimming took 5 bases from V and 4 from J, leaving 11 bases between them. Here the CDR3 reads CSAYSLGETQYF. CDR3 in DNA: TGCAGTGCTTATAGTCTGGGAGAGACCCAGTACTTC.